This T cell receptor beta chain was sequenced during a study of T cell responses to AZD1222 COVID-19 vaccine. Study results and limitations: Two AZD1222 administrations were followed by greater Spike-specific TCR breadth and depth.

This CDR3 spans 14 amino acids. Per the germline V gene, CDR1 is SEHNR and CDR2 is FQNEAQ (reference sequence). V was clipped by 3 bases and J by 4 bases, with 12 bases between them. Note on this clone: The antigen is unknown.

Sequencing was performed with immunoSEQ multiplex PCR; in TCRdb, only in-frame clones are kept and a portion is missing. Altogether 90,000 to 110,000 clones are present, 89% being singletons, with the ten largest covering 35% to 55%. The rearrangement joins TRBV7-9 to TRBJ1-2; maybe TRBD1 (5 bases). This TCR derives from an adult who received the AZD1222 COVID-19 vaccine. The sequenced sample was peripheral blood, obtained 28 days after the second AZD1222 dose. The CDR3 DNA follows: TGTGCCAGCAGCTTGGGGCAGGTATTCTATGGCTACACCTTC. Protein sequence: CASSLGQVFYGYTF.